Listed below are T cell receptor beta chains from one sample, sequenced in a study of cytomegalovirus exposure and HLA in healthy donors. Sequenced by immunoSEQ multiplex PCR; TCRdb stores in-frame clones only, minus some. Among 180,000 or so clones listed, around nine tenths were seen once. The sequencing input was PBMCs. The receptors were sampled from a young man in good health and CMV-seropositive. The CDR3 runs from the conserved cysteine through the conserved F or W. A D gene is named only where the DNA matches it firmly. Rows give clone size only sometimes, using once, few, many, or a class for an expanded clone.

>.|TRBV4-3|TRBD2|TRBJ2-3
TGCGCCAGCAGCCAAAGCCGGACTAGCGGGGGTGGTGATACGCAGTATTTT
CASSQSRTSGGGDTQYF
>.|TRBV7-8|.|TRBJ2-7
TGTGCCAGCACCATTTCGCCGGGCGAGCAGTACTTC
CASTISPGEQYF
>.|TRBV4-3|.|TRBJ2-7
TGCGCCAGCAGCCAAGACTACGAGAGGACGGGAGCCTACGAGCAGTACTTC
CASSQDYERTGAYEQYF
>.|TRBV9|TRBD1|TRBJ1-2
TGTGCCAGCAGCGTAGCACGGACAGGGGGGTTAGGCTACACCTTC
CASSVARTGGLGYTF
>.|TRBV28|.|TRBJ2-7
TGTGCCAGCAGTTTAGCTAGATCCTACGAGCAGTACTTC
CASSLARSYEQYF
>.|TRBV29-1|.|TRBJ1-4
TGCAGCGTTGGGCGAGGTGAAAAACTGTTTTTT
CSVGRGEKLFF
>.|TRBV2|TRBD1|TRBJ1-3
TGTGCCATCATCGACAGGGACCTCAGCAAGTATGGAAACACCATATATTTT
CAIIDRDLSKYGNTIYF
>.|TRBV10-1|.|TRBJ1-5
TGCGCCAGCAGCACGGAAGGGGGAAATCAGCCCCAGCATTTT
CASSTEGGNQPQHF
>.|TRBV30|TRBD1|TRBJ2-7
TGTGCCTCCAACCCACGAGGACAGGGGAGGGGGGAGCAGTACTTC
CASNPRGQGRGEQYF
>.|TRBV10-3|TRBD1|TRBJ1-2
TGTGCCATCAGTGTGGCGGGACAGGATGGCTACACCTTC
CAISVAGQDGYTF
>.|TRBV28|.|TRBJ2-1
TGTGCCAGCAGTCCGCCCCGAGAATACAATGAGCAGTTCTTC
CASSPPREYNEQFF
>.|TRBV25-1|.|TRBJ1-1
TGTGCCAGCACGGGGGGGACTGAAGCTTTCTTT
CASTGGTEAFF
>few|TRBV4-1|TRBD2|TRBJ2-1
TGCGCCAGCAGCCAAGAAGACGGGGGGGCTAATGAGCAGTTCTTC
CASSQEDGGANEQFF
>.|TRBV20-1|.|TRBJ1-4
TGCAGTGCTCATGATGAAAAACTGTTTTTT
CSAHDEKLFF
>.|TRBV7-8|.|TRBJ1-5
TGTGCCAGCAGCGCGGGTGACGGTCATCAGCCCCAGCATTTT
CASSAGDGHQPQHF
>.|TRBV4-3|.|TRBJ1-1
TGCGCCAGCAGCCAAGAATCCGGGGAAATGGGAAGGGCGCCCGAAGCTTTCTTT
CASSQESGEMGRAPEAFF
>.|TRBV27|.|TRBJ2-4
TGTGCCAGCAGTTTAGAAGCGACCGGCATTCAGTACTTC
CASSLEATGIQYF
>few|TRBV28|TRBD1|TRBJ2-7
TGTGCCAGCAGTCCCCGGACAGGCCGCTCCTACGAGCAGTACTTC
CASSPRTGRSYEQYF
>few|TRBV11-2|TRBD2|TRBJ2-3
TGTGCCAGCAGCCGACGATTAGCGGGAGACGGCACAGATACGCAGTATTTT
CASSRRLAGDGTDTQYF
>.|TRBV14|TRBD1|TRBJ1-2
TGTGCCAGCAGCCAAGATCGACAGGGGGCCGGCTACACCTTC
CASSQDRQGAGYTF
>few|TRBV6-5|.|TRBJ1-5
TGTGCCAGCAGTTATGAAAGGAGTCAGCCCCAGCATTTT
CASSYERSQPQHF
>once|TRBV6-4|TRBD2|TRBJ2-7
TGTGCCAGCAGTGTCCGAGCGGGAGGAGGCTACGAGCAGTACTTC
CASSVRAGGGYEQYF
>.|TRBV6-1|TRBD2|TRBJ2-5
TGTGCCAGCTCCTTGACGGGACTAGGGACCCAGTACTTC
CASSLTGLGTQYF
>.|TRBV5-6|TRBD1|TRBJ2-7
TGTGCCAGCAGCCAACCCGGGACAGGGTTCGACGAGCAGTACTTC
CASSQPGTGFDEQYF
>.|TRBV7-8|TRBD1|TRBJ1-2
TGTGCCAGCAGCCGACAGGGCCGAGGCTACACCTTC
CASSRQGRGYTF
>.|TRBV27|.|TRBJ2-2
TGTGCCAGCAGTTTTGGCAGGGTGGGCGGGGAGCTGTTTTTT
CASSFGRVGGELFF